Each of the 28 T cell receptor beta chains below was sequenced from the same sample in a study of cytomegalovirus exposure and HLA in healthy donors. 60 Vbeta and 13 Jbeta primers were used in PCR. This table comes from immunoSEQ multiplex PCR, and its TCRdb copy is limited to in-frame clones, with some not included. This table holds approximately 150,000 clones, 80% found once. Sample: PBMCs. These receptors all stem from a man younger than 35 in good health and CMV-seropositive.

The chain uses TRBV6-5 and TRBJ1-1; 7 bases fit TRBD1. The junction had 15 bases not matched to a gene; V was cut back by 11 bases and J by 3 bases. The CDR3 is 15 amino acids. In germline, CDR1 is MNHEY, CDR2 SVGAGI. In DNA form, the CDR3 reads TGTGCCTCAGGGGGGTGGGGGCCCTCCGACACTGAAGCTTTCTTT. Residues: CASGGWGPSDTEAFF.

This chain's CDR3 is CASSPQGAAYNEQFF. Here the CDR3 DNA reads TGTGCCAGCAGCCCCCAGGGGGCGGCCTACAATGAGCAGTTCTTC. The V call is TRBV13, the J call TRBJ2-1, with TRBD1 matching 8 bases. Germline V gene sequence: CDR1 PRHDT, CDR2 FYEKMQ (reference sequence). J was trimmed by 2 bases and V by 5 bases; bases with no gene match: 5. The CDR3 is 15 residues long.

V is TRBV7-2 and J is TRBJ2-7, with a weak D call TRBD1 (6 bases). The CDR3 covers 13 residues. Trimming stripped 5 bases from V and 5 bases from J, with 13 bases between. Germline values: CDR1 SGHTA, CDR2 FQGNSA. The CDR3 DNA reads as TGTGCCAGCAGCCGATCAGGGGTCCACGAGCAGTACTTC. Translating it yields CASSRSGVHEQYF.

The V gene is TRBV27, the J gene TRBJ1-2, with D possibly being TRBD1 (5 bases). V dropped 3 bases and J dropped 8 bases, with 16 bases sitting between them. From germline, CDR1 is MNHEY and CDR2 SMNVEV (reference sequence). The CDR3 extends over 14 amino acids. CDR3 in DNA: TGTGCCAGCAGTTTGTCAGGGAGGCTGGACGGCTACACCTTC. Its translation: CASSLSGRLDGYTF.

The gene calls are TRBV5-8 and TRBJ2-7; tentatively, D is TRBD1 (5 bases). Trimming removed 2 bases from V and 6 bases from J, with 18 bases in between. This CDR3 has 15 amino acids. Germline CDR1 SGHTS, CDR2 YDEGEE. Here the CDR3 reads CASSFGAAGLGEQYF. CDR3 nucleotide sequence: TGTGCCAGCAGCTTTGGGGCGGCAGGGCTGGGCGAGCAGTACTTC.

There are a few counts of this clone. The CDR3 spells CASSPAGTGSYEQYF. CDR3 DNA sequence: TGTGCCAGCAGCCCAGCCGGGACAGGGTCCTACGAGCAGTACTTC. The chain employs TRBV5-4 and TRBJ2-7; 9 bases agree with TRBD1. This CDR3 region has 15 residues. V lost 4 bases, J lost 1 base, and 6 bases stayed unmatched. Germline CDR1 and CDR2: SGHNT and YYREEE (reference sequence).

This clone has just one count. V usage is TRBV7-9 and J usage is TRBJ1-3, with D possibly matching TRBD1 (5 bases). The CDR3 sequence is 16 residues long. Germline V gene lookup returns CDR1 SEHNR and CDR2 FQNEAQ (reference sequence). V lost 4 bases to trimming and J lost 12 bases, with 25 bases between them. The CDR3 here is CASSWGVRDSGEVIYF. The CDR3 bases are TGTGCCAGCAGCTGGGGGGTCCGGGACTCCGGAGAGGTCATATATTTT.

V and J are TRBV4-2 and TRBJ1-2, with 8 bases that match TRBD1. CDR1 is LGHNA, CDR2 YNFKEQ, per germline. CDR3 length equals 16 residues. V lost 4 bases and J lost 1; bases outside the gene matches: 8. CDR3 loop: CASSRSGTGINYGYTF. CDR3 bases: TGTGCCAGCAGCCGCTCAGGGACAGGAATTAACTATGGCTACACCTTC.

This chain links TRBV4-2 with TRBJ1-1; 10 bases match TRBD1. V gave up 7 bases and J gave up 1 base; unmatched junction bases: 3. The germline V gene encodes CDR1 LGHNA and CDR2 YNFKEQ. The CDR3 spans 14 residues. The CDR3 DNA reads TGTGCCAGCACCAGGACAGGGGGGAACACTGAAGCTTTCTTT. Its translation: CASTRTGGNTEAFF.

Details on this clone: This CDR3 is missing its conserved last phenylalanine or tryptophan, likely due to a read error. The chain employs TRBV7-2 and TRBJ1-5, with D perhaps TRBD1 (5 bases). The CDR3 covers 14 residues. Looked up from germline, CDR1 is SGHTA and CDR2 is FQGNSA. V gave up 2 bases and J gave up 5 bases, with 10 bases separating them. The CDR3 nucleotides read TGTGCCAGCAGCTTATCCCCAGGGTATCAGCCCCAGCATCTT. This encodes CASSLSPGYQPQHL.

CDR3 amino acids: CASSARQWPDEKLFF. The CDR3 nucleotides are TGTGCCAGCAGCGCACGACAGTGGCCCGATGAAAAACTGTTTTTT. The chain couples TRBV7-9 to TRBJ1-4; D perhaps matches TRBD1 (5 bases). Deletions cut 5 bases from V and 6 bases from J, with 16 bases between. From germline, CDR1 is SEHNR and CDR2 FQNEAQ (reference sequence). The CDR3 loop spans 15 amino acids.

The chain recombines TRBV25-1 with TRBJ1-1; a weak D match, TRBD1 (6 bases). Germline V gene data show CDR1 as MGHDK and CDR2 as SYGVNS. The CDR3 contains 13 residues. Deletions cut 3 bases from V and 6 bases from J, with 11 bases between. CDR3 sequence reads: CASSEPGQSEAFF. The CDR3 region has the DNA TGTGCCAGCAGTGAGCCCGGACAGTCTGAAGCTTTCTTT.

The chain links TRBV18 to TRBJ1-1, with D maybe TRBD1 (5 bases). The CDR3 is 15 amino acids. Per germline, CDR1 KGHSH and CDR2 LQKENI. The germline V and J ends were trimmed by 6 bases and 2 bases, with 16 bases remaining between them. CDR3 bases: TGTGCCAGCTCTGGCGGGGGAGCGGCTAACACTGAAGCTTTCTTT. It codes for CASSGGGAANTEAFF. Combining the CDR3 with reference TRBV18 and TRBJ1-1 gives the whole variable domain NAGVMQNPRHLVRRRGQEARLRCSPMKGHSHVYWYRQLPEEGLKFMVYLQKENIIDESGMPKERFSAEFPKEGPSILRIQQVVRGDSAAYFCASSGGGAANTEAFFGQGTRLTVV.

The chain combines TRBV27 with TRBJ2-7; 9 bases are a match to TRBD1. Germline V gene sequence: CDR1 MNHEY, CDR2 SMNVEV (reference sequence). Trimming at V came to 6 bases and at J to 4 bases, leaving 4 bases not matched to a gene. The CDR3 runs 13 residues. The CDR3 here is CASRTGGEYEQYF. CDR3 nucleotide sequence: TGTGCCAGCAGAACAGGGGGCGAGTACGAGCAGTACTTC.

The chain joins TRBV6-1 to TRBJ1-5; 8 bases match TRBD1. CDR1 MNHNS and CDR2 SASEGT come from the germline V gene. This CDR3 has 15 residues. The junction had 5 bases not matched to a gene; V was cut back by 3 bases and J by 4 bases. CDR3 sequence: CASSDTQGANQPQHF. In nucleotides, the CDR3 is TGTGCCAGCAGTGATACCCAGGGGGCGAATCAGCCCCAGCATTTT.

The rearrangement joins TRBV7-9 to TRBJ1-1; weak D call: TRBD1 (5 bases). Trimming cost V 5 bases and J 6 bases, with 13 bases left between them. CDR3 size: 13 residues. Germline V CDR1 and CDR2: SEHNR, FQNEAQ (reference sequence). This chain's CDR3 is CASSPAWGAEAFF. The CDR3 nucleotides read TGTGCCAGCAGCCCAGCCTGGGGGGCTGAAGCTTTCTTT. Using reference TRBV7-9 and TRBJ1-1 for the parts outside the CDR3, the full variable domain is DTGVSQNPRHKITKRGQNVTFRCDPISEHNRLYWYRQTLGQGPEFLTYFQNEAQLEKSRLLSDRFSAERPKGSFSTLEIQRTEQGDSAMYLCASSPAWGAEAFFGQGTRLTVV.

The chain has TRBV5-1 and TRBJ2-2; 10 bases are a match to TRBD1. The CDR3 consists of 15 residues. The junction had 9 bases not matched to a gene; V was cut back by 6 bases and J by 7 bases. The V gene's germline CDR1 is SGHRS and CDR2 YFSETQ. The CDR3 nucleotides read TGCGCCAGCAATAATGAGACAGGGGGCCACGGGGAGCTGTTTTTT. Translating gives CASNNETGGHGELFF.

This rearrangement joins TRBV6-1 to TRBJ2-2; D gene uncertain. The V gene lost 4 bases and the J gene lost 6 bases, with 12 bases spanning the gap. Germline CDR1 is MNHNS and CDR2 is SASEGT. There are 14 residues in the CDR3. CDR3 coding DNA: TGTGCCAGCAGTGGGGTCTCCGGAGCCGGGGAGCTGTTTTTT. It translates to CASSGVSGAGELFF.

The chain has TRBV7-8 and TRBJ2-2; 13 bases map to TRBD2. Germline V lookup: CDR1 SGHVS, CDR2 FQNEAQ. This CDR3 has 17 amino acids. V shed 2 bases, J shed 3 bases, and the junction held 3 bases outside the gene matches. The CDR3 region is CASSLTSGRVYTGELFF. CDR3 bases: TGTGCCAGCAGCTTAACTAGCGGGAGGGTATACACCGGGGAGCTGTTTTTT.

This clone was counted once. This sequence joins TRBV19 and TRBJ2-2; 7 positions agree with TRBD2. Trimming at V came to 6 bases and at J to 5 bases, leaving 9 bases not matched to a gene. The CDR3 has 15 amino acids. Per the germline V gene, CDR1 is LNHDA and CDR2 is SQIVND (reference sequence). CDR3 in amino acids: CASSSGGGPTGELFF. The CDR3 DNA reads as TGTGCCAGTAGCTCTGGGGGAGGGCCTACCGGGGAGCTGTTTTTT.

DNA for the CDR3: TGTGCCAGCAGCTCCACAGGGGGAGGACAGCCCCAGCATTTT. Translating gives CASSSTGGGQPQHF. The chain carries TRBV7-9 and TRBJ1-5; 8 positions match TRBD1. CDR1 and CDR2 from the germline V gene are SEHNR and FQNEAQ (reference sequence). The CDR3 runs to 14 residues. The junction had 6 bases not matched to a gene; V was cut back by 4 bases and J by 7 bases.

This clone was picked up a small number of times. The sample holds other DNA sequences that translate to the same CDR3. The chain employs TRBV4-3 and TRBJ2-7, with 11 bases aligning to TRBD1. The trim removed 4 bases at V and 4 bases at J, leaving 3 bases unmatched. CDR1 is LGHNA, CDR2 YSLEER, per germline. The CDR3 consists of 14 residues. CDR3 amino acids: CASSPGTGGYEQYF. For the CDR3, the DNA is TGCGCCAGCAGCCCAGGGACAGGGGGGTACGAGCAGTACTTC.

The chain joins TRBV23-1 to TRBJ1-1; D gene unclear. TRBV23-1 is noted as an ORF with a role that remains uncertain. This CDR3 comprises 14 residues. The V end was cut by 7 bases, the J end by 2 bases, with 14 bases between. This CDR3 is CASKWALGNTEAFF. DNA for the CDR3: TGCGCCAGCAAATGGGCTTTGGGCAACACTGAAGCTTTCTTT.

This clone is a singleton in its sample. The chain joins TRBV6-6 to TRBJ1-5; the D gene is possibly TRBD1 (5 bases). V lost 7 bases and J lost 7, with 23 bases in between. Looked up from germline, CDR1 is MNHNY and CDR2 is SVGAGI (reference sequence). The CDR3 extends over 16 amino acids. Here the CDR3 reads CASTRGRQGRWQPQHF. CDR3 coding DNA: TGTGCCAGCACCCGGGGGAGGCAGGGACGGTGGCAGCCCCAGCATTTT.

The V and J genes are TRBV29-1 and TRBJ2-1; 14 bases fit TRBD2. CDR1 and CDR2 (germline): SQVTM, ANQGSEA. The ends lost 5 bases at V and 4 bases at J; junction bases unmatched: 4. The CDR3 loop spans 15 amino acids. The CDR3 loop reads CSVRLAGGGYNEQFF. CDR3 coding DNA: TGCAGCGTTAGACTAGCGGGAGGGGGATACAATGAGCAGTTCTTC.

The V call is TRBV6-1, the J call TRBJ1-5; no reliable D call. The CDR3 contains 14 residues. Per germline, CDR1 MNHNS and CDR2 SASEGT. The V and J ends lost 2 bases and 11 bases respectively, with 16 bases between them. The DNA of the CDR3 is TGTGCCAGCAGTGAACTAGGAGAAATAGCGGCCCAGCATTTT. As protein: CASSELGEIAAQHF.

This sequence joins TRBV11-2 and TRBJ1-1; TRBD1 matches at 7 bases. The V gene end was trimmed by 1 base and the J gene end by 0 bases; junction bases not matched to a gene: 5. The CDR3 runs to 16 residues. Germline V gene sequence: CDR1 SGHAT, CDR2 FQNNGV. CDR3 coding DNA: TGTGCCAGCAGCTTAGGAGGGGACAGATTGAACACTGAAGCTTTCTTT. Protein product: CASSLGGDRLNTEAFF.

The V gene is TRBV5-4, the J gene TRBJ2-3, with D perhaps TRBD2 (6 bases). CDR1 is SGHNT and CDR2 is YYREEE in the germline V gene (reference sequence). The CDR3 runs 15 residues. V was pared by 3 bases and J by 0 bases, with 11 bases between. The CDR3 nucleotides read TGTGCCAGCAGCTCGGGACTTTTTAGCACAGATACGCAGTATTTT. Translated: CASSSGLFSTDTQYF.